The rows below give T cell receptor beta chains drawn from one sample of a study of glioma-infiltrating T cells after dendritic cell vaccination. Profiled with immunoSEQ multiplex PCR; TCRdb holds only in-frame clones, not every one. The table has about 49,000 clones, roughly 85% seen once; the top ten hold 11%. The sample in question was blood, obtained before dendritic cell vaccination. All receptors come from a human donor with glioblastoma. Each CDR3 is given with its conserved first and last residue. D genes are given only for firm matches. Clone size, where shown, is once, few, many, or a class for clones that have expanded.

size,V,J,D,CDR3,DNA
-,TRBV11-2,TRBJ1-1,-,CASSSRLANTEAFF,TGTGCCAGCAGCTCCCGACTGGCGAACACTGAAGCTTTCTTT
-,TRBV4-3,TRBJ2-1,TRBD2,CASSQVGSGAGNEQFF,TGCGCCAGCAGCCAAGTAGGGAGCGGGGCGGGCAATGAGCAGTTCTTC
-,TRBV19,TRBJ1-4,-,CASSLQKNEKLFF,TGTGCCAGTAGTCTACAGAAGAATGAAAAACTGTTTTTT
-,TRBV2,TRBJ1-1,TRBD1,CASSSPGGTEAFF,TGTGCCAGCAGTAGCCCAGGGGGCACTGAAGCTTTCTTT
few,TRBV6-5,TRBJ2-3,TRBD2,CASSLGTRDTQYF,TGTGCCAGCAGTCTCGGGACTAGGGATACGCAGTATTTT
-,TRBV30,TRBJ1-2,-,CAWTPTANYGYTF,TGTGCCTGGACCCCCACGGCTAACTATGGCTACACCTTC
-,TRBV7-9,TRBJ1-1,-,CASSRDTEAFF,TGTGCCAGCAGCCGGGACACTGAAGCTTTCTTT
once,TRBV6-4,TRBJ1-2,TRBD1,CASSDSGTGVHGYTF,TGTGCCAGCAGTGACTCGGGAACAGGGGTTCATGGCTACACCTTC
-,TRBV9,TRBJ2-7,-,CASSVAPGAVYEQYF,TGTGCCAGCAGCGTAGCCCCAGGGGCCGTCTACGAGCAGTACTTC
-,TRBV10-1,TRBJ2-5,-,CASSEIQVGIQETQYF,TGCGCCAGCAGTGAGATACAGGTAGGGATTCAAGAGACCCAGTACTTC
-,TRBV4-3,TRBJ2-2,-,CASSHWGANTGELFF,TGCGCCAGCAGCCATTGGGGGGCGAACACCGGGGAGCTGTTTTTT
-,TRBV19,TRBJ2-6,TRBD1,CASSIPPGQGTSGANVLTF,TGTGCCAGTAGTATTCCCCCGGGACAGGGGACCTCTGGGGCCAACGTCCTGACTTTC
-,TRBV5-6,TRBJ1-1,TRBD1,CASSRDSTGTEAFF,TGTGCCAGCAGCCGGGACAGCACGGGTACTGAAGCTTTCTTT
few,TRBV4-1,TRBJ2-5,-,CASSQQGSQETQYF,TGCGCCAGCAGCCAGCAGGGTAGCCAAGAGACCCAGTACTTC
-,TRBV30,TRBJ1-1,-,CAWSPPGRPGGTEAFF,TGTGCCTGGAGCCCTCCGGGACGGCCCGGGGGCACTGAAGCTTTCTTT
-,TRBV7-8,TRBJ2-5,-,CASSLVGKETQYF,TGTGCCAGCAGCTTAGTCGGGAAAGAGACCCAGTACTTC
-,TRBV7-2,TRBJ2-5,-,CASSLGSQETQYF,TGTGCCAGCAGCTTAGGCAGCCAAGAGACCCAGTACTTC
-,TRBV2,TRBJ1-2,TRBD1,CASSGQGVHYGYTF,TGTGCCAGCAGTGGACAGGGGGTTCACTATGGCTACACCTTC
-,TRBV19,TRBJ2-1,TRBD1,CASSINQGAGEQFF,TGTGCCAGTAGTATAAACCAGGGGGCCGGGGAGCAGTTCTTC
once,TRBV4-1,TRBJ1-3,-,CASSQDSGEYSGNTIYF,TGCGCCAGCAGCCAAGACTCAGGGGAATATTCTGGAAACACCATATATTTT
-,TRBV7-2,TRBJ1-2,-,CASSPQTDLGGYTF,TGTGCCAGCAGCCCGCAGACAGATCTCGGAGGCTACACCTTC
-,TRBV9,TRBJ1-6,TRBD1,CASSEIQGAGSPLHF,TGTGCCAGCAGCGAGATACAGGGGGCTGGATCACCCCTCCACTTT
-,TRBV7-2,TRBJ1-4,TRBD1,CASSAGQGTEKLFF,TGTGCCAGCAGCGCTGGACAGGGGACTGAAAAACTGTTTTTT
-,TRBV14,TRBJ2-6,-,CASSRTISGANVLTF,TGTGCCAGCAGCCGTACAATTTCTGGGGCCAACGTCCTGACTTTC
once,TRBV5-4,TRBJ2-2,TRBD2,CASSLAGANTGELFF,TGTGCCAGCAGCCTAGCGGGAGCTAACACCGGGGAGCTGTTTTTT
-,TRBV11-3,TRBJ2-5,TRBD1,CASSLGPRYRDSIQETQYF,TGTGCCAGCAGCTTAGGGCCCCGTTACCGGGACAGCATACAAGAGACCCAGTACTTC
once,TRBV7-9,TRBJ2-1,-,CASGRDDNEQFF,TGTGCCTCGGGAAGGGATGACAATGAGCAGTTCTTC
-,TRBV19,TRBJ1-5,-,CASRSRGGVSNQPQHF,TGTGCCAGTAGGTCGAGGGGGGGAGTCAGCAATCAGCCCCAGCATTTT
-,TRBV18,TRBJ2-5,-,CASSGLQETQYF,TGTGCCAGCTCAGGGCTACAAGAGACCCAGTACTTC
-,TRBV28,TRBJ1-2,-,CASSLRGRGGLYGYTF,TGTGCCAGCAGTCTCAGGGGAAGGGGAGGGCTCTATGGCTACACCTTC
once,TRBV7-8,TRBJ1-4,TRBD1,CASTYRDSNEKLFF,TGTGCCAGCACCTACCGGGACAGTAATGAAAAACTGTTTTTT
-,TRBV14,TRBJ1-3,TRBD1,CASSPRDSYGNTIYF,TGTGCCAGCAGCCCCCGGGACAGTTATGGAAACACCATATATTTT
-,TRBV4-1,TRBJ1-2,-,CASSQEGGPLNYGYTF,TGCGCCAGCAGCCAAGAGGGGGGACCTCTTAACTATGGCTACACCTTC
few,TRBV5-6,TRBJ1-1,-,CASSRTRVNTEAFF,TGTGCCAGCAGCCGGACGAGGGTGAACACTGAAGCTTTCTTT
-,TRBV6-5,TRBJ2-2,-,CASSYTLSGELFF,TGTGCCAGCAGTTACACCCTCAGCGGGGAGCTGTTTTTT
-,TRBV5-6,TRBJ2-5,TRBD2,CASTGTSGLQETQYF,TGTGCCAGCACCGGGACTAGCGGATTACAAGAGACCCAGTACTTC
-,TRBV9,TRBJ2-3,-,CASSVGAAGAAGDTQYF,TGTGCCAGCAGCGTAGGGGCCGCGGGGGCAGCAGGGGATACGCAGTATTTT
-,TRBV5-1,TRBJ2-3,-,CASSSVGQKHFPDTQYF,TGCGCCAGCAGCTCGGTTGGACAGAAACATTTTCCAGATACGCAGTATTTT
-,TRBV5-1,TRBJ2-5,TRBD1,CASSDTGTGGKTQYF,TGCGCCAGCAGCGACACCGGGACAGGGGGTAAGACCCAGTACTTC
-,TRBV27,TRBJ1-2,TRBD1,CASSGGTGKVHGYTF,TGTGCCAGCTCCGGGGGGACAGGGAAAGTCCATGGCTACACCTTC
-,TRBV2,TRBJ2-1,TRBD2,CASSLRGGLANNNEQFF,TGTGCCAGCAGTCTTAGGGGGGGACTAGCGAATAACAATGAGCAGTTCTTC
-,TRBV7-8,TRBJ2-7,-,CASSLRDISYEQYF,TGTGCCAGCAGCTTAAGGGACATCTCCTACGAGCAGTACTTC
-,TRBV4-3,TRBJ2-1,TRBD2,CASSQDWKRGYNEQFF,TGCGCCAGCAGCCAAGATTGGAAGCGGGGCTACAATGAGCAGTTCTTC
-,TRBV7-6,TRBJ2-7,TRBD2,CASSLTLAGTNSYEQYF,TGTGCCAGCAGCTTAACGCTAGCGGGAACTAACTCCTACGAGCAGTACTTC
-,TRBV10-2,TRBJ2-7,-,CASSVVRDNEQYF,TGCGCCAGCAGTGTGGTCAGGGACAACGAGCAGTACTTC
once,TRBV4-3,TRBJ1-1,-,CASSQVRRAEAFF,TGCGCCAGCAGCCAAGTTCGGAGGGCGGAAGCTTTCTTT
-,TRBV4-3,TRBJ2-1,-,CASSQELVDEQFF,TGCGCCAGCAGCCAAGAACTAGTCGATGAGCAGTTCTTC
-,TRBV29-1,TRBJ2-1,-,CSVVGANYNEQFF,TGCAGCGTTGTAGGGGCGAACTACAATGAGCAGTTCTTC
-,TRBV11-3,TRBJ1-1,TRBD1,CASSPGQGRNTEAFF,TGTGCCAGCAGCCCCGGACAGGGTAGAAATACTGAAGCTTTCTTT
-,TRBV5-4,TRBJ2-7,TRBD1,CASSPQGAPYEQYF,TGTGCCAGCAGCCCGCAGGGGGCCCCCTACGAGCAGTACTTC
-,TRBV27,TRBJ2-7,-,CASSFAGVNGLYEQYF,TGTGCCAGCAGTTTTGCAGGGGTTAATGGGCTGTACGAGCAGTACTTC